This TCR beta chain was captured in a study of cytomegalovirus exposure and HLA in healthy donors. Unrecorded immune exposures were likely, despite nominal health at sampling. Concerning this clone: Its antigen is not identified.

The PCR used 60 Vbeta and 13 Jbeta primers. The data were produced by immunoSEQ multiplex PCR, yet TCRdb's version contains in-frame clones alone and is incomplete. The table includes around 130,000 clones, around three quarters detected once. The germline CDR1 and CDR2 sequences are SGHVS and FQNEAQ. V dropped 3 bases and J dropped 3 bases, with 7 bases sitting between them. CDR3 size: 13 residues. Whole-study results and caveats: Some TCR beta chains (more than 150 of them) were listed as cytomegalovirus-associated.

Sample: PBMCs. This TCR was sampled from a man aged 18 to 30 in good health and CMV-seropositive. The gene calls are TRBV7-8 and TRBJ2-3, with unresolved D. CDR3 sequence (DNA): TGTGCCAGCAGCTTCATACAGACAGATACGCAGTATTTT. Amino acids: CASSFIQTDTQYF.